This paragraph reports one T cell receptor beta chain. The antigen remains unidentified. These data are taken from a study of siplizumab effects on memory and regulatory T cells. The authors cocultured the mixed lymphocyte reaction cells at 37 degrees C for 6 days. Study-wide findings and caveats: A mean of approximately 69% of mappable alloreactive CD4+ clones were Treg-derived with siplizumab, compared with about 30% in controls. Most proliferating CD4+ or CD8+ clones, roughly 80-96%, had no naive or memory assignment. Both greater diversity than memory cells and a major contribution to the alloresponse seemed to characterize naive T cells.

Profiled with immunoSEQ multiplex PCR; TCRdb holds only in-frame clones, not every one. There are almost 20,000 clones in the sample; around 40% occur only once, and over 6% lies in the top ten. With V trimmed by 6 bases and J by 2 bases, 2 bases remained unmatched. The germline CDR1 and CDR2 sequences are LNHDA and SQIVND (reference sequence). The CDR3 has 15 residues. The origin of this receptor is a human donor in good health; the cells came from an allogeneic mixed lymphocyte reaction. Some clones in this sample may be carry-over from other donors' samples. The chain couples TRBV19 to TRBJ2-2; 11 bases are shared with TRBD2. The source material was CFSE-low (dividing) CD4+ T cells sorted from an allogeneic mixed lymphocyte reaction. CDR3 DNA: TGTGCCAGTAGACGACTAGCGGGAAACACCGGGGAGCTGTTTTTT. This sequence encodes CASRRLAGNTGELFF.